This entry is about one TCR beta chain. Antigen: not known. The data are from a study of T cells expressing NK-cell markers. Study results and caveats: In four donors, dominant clonotypes made up 28.3-60.1% of CD3+CD56-NKG2C+ cells.

The CDR3 contains 16 residues. TCRdb reprocessed the 5' RACE reads, keeping one entry per CDR3 protein, no DNA. This sample lists some 460,000 distinct CDR3 sequences; its ten largest clones have more than 1.4%. The sequencing input was blood T cells: a sorted CD56 or NKG2C T cell subset, CD4+ or CD8+ T cells, or bulk PBMC T cells (not recorded which). The clonotype originates from a woman aged 45-65 years in good health. V is TRBV12-3 or TRBV12-4 and J is TRBJ2-1; absent DNA, TCRdb's TRBD2 call cannot be checked. CDR3 in amino acids: CASREGGLAVYNEQFF.